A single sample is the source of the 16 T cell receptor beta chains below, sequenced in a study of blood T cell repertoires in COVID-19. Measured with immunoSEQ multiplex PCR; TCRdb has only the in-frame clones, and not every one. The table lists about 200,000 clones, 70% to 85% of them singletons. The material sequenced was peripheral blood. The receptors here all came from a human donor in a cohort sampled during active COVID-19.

CDR3 region: CASSYHLETQYF. The CDR3 bases are TGTGCCAGCAGCTACCACTTGGAGACCCAGTACTTC. The rearrangement links TRBV28 to TRBJ2-5; D is ambiguous. This CDR3 is 12 amino acids long. V was shortened by 6 bases and J by 5 bases, with 10 bases between the two germline ends. Germline loops: CDR1 MDHEN, CDR2 SYDVKM.

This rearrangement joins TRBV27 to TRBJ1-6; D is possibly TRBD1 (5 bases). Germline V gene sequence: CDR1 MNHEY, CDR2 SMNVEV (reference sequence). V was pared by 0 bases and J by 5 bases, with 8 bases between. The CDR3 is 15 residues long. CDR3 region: CASSLSAGNNSPLHF. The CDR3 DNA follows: TGTGCCAGCAGTTTATCAGCAGGGAATAATTCACCCCTCCACTTT.

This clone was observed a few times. The CDR3 loop is CASSRQGAGTQYF. CDR3 DNA sequence: TGTGCCAGCAGCAGACAGGGGGCAGGGACCCAGTACTTC. The gene calls are TRBV28 and TRBJ2-5, with TRBD1 matching 10 bases. The CDR3 is 13 amino acids. The germline CDR1 and CDR2 sequences are MDHEN and SYDVKM. V lost 6 bases, J lost 7 bases, and 5 bases stayed unmatched.

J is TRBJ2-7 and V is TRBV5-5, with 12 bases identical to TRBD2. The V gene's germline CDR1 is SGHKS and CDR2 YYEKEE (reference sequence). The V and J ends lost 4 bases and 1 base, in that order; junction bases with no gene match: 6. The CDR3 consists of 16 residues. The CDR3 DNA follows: TGTGCCAGCAGCCCTGGCCTAGCGGGAGGGTCCTACGAGCAGTACTTC. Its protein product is CASSPGLAGGSYEQYF.

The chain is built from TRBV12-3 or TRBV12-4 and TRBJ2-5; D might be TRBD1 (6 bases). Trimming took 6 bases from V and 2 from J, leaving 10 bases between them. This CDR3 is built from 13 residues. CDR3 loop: CASSRGQQETQYF. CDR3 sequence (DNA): TGTGCCAGCAGCCGAGGACAGCAAGAGACCCAGTACTTC.

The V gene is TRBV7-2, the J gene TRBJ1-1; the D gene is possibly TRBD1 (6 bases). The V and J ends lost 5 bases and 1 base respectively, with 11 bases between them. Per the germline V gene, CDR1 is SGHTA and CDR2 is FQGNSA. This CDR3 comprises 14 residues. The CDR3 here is CASSGGAPNTEAFF. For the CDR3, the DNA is TGTGCCAGCAGCGGGGGGGCACCGAACACTGAAGCTTTCTTT. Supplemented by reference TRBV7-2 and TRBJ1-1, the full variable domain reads GAGVSQSPSNKVTEKGKDVELRCDPISGHTALYWYRQSLGQGLEFLIYFQGNSAPDKSGLPSDRFSAERTGGSVSTLTIQRTQQEDSAVYLCASSGGAPNTEAFFGQGTRLTVV.

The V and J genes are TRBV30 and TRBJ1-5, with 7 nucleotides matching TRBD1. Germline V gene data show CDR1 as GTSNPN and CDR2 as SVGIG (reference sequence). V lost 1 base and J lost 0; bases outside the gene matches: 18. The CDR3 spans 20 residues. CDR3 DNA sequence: TGTGCCTGGAGTGATCGAGCCGGGACAGTGAGGCGTTATAGCAATCAGCCCCAGCATTTT. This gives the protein CAWSDRAGTVRRYSNQPQHF. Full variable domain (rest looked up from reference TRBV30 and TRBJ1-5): SQTIHQWPATLVQPVGSPLSLECTVEGTSNPNLYWYRQAAGRGLQLLFYSVGIGQISSEVPQNLSASRPQDRQFILSSKKLLLSDSGFYLCAWSDRAGTVRRYSNQPQHFGDGTRLSIL.

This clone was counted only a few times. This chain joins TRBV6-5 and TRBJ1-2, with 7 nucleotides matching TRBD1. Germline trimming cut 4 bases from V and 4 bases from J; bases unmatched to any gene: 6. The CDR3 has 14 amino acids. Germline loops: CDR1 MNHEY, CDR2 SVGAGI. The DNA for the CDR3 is TGTGCCAGCAGTTCTCCTCGGACAGGCTATGGCTACACCTTC. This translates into CASSSPRTGYGYTF.

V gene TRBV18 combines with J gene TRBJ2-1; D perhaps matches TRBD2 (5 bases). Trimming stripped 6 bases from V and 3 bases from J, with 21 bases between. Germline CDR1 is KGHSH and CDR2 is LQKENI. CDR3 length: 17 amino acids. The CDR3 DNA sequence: TGTGCCAGCTCCACCGGGTCCCCTAAGCGGAACTACAATGAGCAGTTCTTC. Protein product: CASSTGSPKRNYNEQFF.

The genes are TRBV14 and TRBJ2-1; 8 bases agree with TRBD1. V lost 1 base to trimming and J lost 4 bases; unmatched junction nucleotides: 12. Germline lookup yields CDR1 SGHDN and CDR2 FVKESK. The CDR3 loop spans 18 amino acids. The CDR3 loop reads CASSQVWGQAKNYNEQFF. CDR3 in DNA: TGTGCCAGCAGCCAAGTCTGGGGACAGGCCAAAAATTACAATGAGCAGTTCTTC.

This CDR3 is CASSRSRAGATGELFF. The DNA of the CDR3 is TGTGCCAGTAGTCGCTCCCGTGCGGGAGCCACCGGGGAGCTGTTTTTT. This chain joins TRBV19 and TRBJ2-2; 7 bases are shared with TRBD2. Germline V gives CDR1 LNHDA, CDR2 SQIVND (reference sequence). V shed 5 bases, J shed 4 bases, and the junction held 10 bases outside the gene matches. The CDR3 spans 16 residues.

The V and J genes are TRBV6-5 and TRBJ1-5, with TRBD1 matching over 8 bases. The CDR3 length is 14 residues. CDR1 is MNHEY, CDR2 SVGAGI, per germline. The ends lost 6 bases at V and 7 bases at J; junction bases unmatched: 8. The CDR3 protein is CASRSGGAEQPQHF. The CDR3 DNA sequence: TGTGCCAGCAGATCAGGGGGCGCGGAACAGCCCCAGCATTTT.

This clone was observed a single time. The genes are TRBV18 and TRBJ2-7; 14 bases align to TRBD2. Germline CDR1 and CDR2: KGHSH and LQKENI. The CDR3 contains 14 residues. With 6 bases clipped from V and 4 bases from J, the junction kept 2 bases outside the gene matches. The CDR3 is CASSGTSGSYEQYF. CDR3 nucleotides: TGTGCCAGCTCGGGGACTAGCGGGAGTTACGAGCAGTACTTC.

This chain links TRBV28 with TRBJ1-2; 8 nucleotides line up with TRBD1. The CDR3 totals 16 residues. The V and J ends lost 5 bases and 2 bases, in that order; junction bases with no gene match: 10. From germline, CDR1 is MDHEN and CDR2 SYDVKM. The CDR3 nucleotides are TGTGCCAGCAGTCTCCCCGGACAGGGAGGCAACTATGGCTACACCTTC. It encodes CASSLPGQGGNYGYTF.

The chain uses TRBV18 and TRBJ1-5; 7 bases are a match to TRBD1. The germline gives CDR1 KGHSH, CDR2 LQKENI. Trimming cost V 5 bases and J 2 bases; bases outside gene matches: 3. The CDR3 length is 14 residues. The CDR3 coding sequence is TGTGCCAGCTCAACCGGACAGGGCAATCAGCCCCAGCATTTT. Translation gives CASSTGQGNQPQHF.

CDR3 protein: CASSFGAAPGTGELFF. The CDR3 DNA follows: TGTGCCAGCAGTTTTGGGGCGGCCCCGGGCACCGGGGAGCTGTTTTTT. The chain joins TRBV28 to TRBJ2-2; possible D gene TRBD1, 5 bases. The germline V gene encodes CDR1 MDHEN and CDR2 SYDVKM. V was cut by 3 bases and J by 4 bases, with 15 bases left in between. The CDR3 contains 16 residues.